The present T cell receptor (beta chain) was sequenced within a study of blood T cell repertoires in COVID-19 (dated by TCRdb to the early 2020s). For the study in its entirety: Collaborator samples came from the United States, Italy and Spain and covered acute and convalescent phases of COVID-19. The prospective study material was composed of cDNA or gDNA derived from T cells, B-cell-depleted T cells, or PBMCs. Nearly every sample came with metadata listing a de-identified subject ID, COVID-19 status, age in years and sex. The repertoires were released in a freely available public database intended as a resource for research on the immune response to SARS-CoV-2. Deeply sampled blood TCRbeta repertoires from subjects exposed to, actively infected with, or recovered from COVID-19 were included in the dataset. Where available, HLA class I and class II types were obtained from metadata supplied by the sample provider rather than from assay-based typing. Samples came from the ongoing ImmuneRACE study (first 160 participants) plus 1,254 subjects from 6 global collaborators. Study-wide conclusions, independent of this receptor: The quantity of clinical and demographic metadata differed by source and by participant and was supplied without curation.

Collaborating institutions collected whole blood in K2EDTA tubes following their own protocols. For TCRbeta analysis, collaborators shipped samples in one of three forms: frozen whole blood, isolated PBMCs, or DNA extracted from either of those sample types. This clone showed up just once. Its antigen remains unidentified. Per-base qualities were not stored, and no clone one base away is much larger. The junction carries 19 bases between V and J, which are trimmed by 2 bases and 11 bases respectively. The CDR3 has 15 amino acids, counting the end cysteine and phenylalanine. The CDR3 DNA has 45 bases and is translated from base 1. CDR1 and CDR2 are drawn from the germline V gene: KGHSH, LQKENI. TCRbeta CDR3 regions were amplified from genomic DNA using the immunoSEQ Assay, a bias-controlled multiplex PCR. In the paper's pipeline: The number of nucleated cells in each sample was estimated from the amplification of reference gene primers within the assay. Sequence reads were collapsed and filtered to measure the absolute abundance of every unique TCRbeta CDR3 rearrangement. For each sample, productive Simpson clonality was calculated by taking the square root of Simpson's diversity index across productive rearrangements. TCRdb's version of the immuneACCESS table is confined to in-frame rearrangements and falls short of the full clone set. An unresolved V gene accounts for under half of the shortfall where checked; the remainder is of unknown origin. V and J calls and clone size are those listed in that table; D and trimming were worked out from the DNA. Counted in this sample were some 260,000 clones; around nine tenths of them appeared once. The ten largest clones add up to around 3% of the sample.

The chain joins TRBV18 to TRBJ1-5; no confident D gene assignment can be made. Sequences were obtained from peripheral blood. This clonotype originated in a man aged 18-30 years with active or convalescent COVID-19. The nucleotide sequence is given as TGTGCCAGCTCACCAATGCGGGCCACCTTATCGGCCCAGCATTTT. Its protein reads: CASSPMRATLSAQHF.